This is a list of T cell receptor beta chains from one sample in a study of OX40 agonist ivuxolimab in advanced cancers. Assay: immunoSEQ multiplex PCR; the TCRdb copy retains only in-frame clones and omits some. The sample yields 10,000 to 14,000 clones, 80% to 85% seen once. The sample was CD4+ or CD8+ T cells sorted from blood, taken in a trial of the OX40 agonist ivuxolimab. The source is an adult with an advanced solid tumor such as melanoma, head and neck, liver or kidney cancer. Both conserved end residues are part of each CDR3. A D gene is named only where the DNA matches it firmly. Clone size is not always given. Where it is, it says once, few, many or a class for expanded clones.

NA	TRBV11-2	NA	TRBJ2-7	TGTGCCAGCAGCTTAGGGTCGACTGAGACCTACGAGCAGTACTTC	CASSLGSTETYEQYF
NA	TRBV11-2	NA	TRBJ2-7	TGTGCCAGCAGCTTAGGGGTAGCCACCTACGAGCAGTACTTC	CASSLGVATYEQYF
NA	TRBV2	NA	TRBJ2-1	TGTGCCAGCACAAGTGGGGAGCTAAGCTCCTACAATGAGCAGTTCTTC	CASTSGELSSYNEQFF
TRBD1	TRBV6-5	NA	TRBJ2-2	TGTGCCAGCCTTCCAGGGGGCACCGGGGAGCTGTTTTTT	CASLPGGTGELFF
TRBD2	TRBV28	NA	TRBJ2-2	TGTGCCAGCGGTCCGGGACTAGCGGGCACCGGGGAGCTGTTTTTT	CASGPGLAGTGELFF
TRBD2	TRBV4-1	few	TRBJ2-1	TGCGCCAGCAGCCAAGATAGACTAGCGGGAGTGAATGAGCAGTTCTTC	CASSQDRLAGVNEQFF
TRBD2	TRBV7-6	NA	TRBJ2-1	TGTGCCAGCAGCAGCCGACTAGCGGGAGTTAGCAATGAGCAGTTCTTC	CASSSRLAGVSNEQFF
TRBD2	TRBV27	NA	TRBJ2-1	TGTGCCAGCAGCATCCTTGAGGGAGGGCCAGGTGAGCAGTTCTTC	CASSILEGGPGEQFF
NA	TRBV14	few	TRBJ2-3	TGTGCCAGCAGCCCGGAGGTGGGGCAGCTCACAGATACGCAGTATTTT	CASSPEVGQLTDTQYF
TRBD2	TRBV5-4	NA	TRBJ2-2	TGTGCCAGCAGCTTGTCACTAGCGGGAGCCGGGGAGCTGTTTTTT	CASSLSLAGAGELFF
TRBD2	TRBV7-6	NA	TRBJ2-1	TGTGCCAGCAGCTTAGAGGCGGGACTAGCGGTTGAAACCTCCTACAATGAGCAGTTCTTC	CASSLEAGLAVETSYNEQFF
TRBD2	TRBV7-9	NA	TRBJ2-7	TGTGCCAGCAGCGCGGGAGACTACGAGCAGTACTTC	CASSAGDYEQYF
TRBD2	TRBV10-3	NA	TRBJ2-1	TGTGCCATCAGGGAACTAGCGGGCTCCTACAATGAGCAGTTCTTC	CAIRELAGSYNEQFF
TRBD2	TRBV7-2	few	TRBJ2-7	TGTGCCAGCAGCTTAGTTAGCGGGAGCGACGAGCAGTACTTC	CASSLVSGSDEQYF
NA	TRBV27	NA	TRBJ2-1	TGTGCCAGCAGTTTAAGCAGTACCTCCTACAATGAGCAGTTCTTC	CASSLSSTSYNEQFF
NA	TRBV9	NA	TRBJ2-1	TGTGCCAGCAGCGCAGGGCGGGGTGAGCAGTTCTTC	CASSAGRGEQFF
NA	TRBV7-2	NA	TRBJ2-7	TGTGCCAGCAGCTTAGATTGGGGGTTGACCTACGAGCAGTACTTC	CASSLDWGLTYEQYF
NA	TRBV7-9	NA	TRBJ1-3	TGTGCCAGCAGCCAGACAGATTCTGGAAACACCATATATTTT	CASSQTDSGNTIYF
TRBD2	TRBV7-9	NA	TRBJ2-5	TGTGCCAGCAGCTTGAGGACCGGGACTAGCGAAGAGACCCAGTACTTC	CASSLRTGTSEETQYF
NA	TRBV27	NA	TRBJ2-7	TGTGCCAGCTCCGCGGACCGAGTCTCCTACGAGCAGTACTTC	CASSADRVSYEQYF
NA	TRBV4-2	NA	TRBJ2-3	TGTGCCAGCAGCCAAGAACCGATGACTAGAGCCCCTCCAGATACGCAGTATTTT	CASSQEPMTRAPPDTQYF
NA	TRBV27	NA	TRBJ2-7	TGTGCCAGCAGTCAGACTGGATACGAGCAGTACTTC	CASSQTGYEQYF
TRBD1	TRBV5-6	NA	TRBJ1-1	TGTGCCAGCAGCTGGGGGACAGGGGGTGAAGCTTTCTTT	CASSWGTGGEAFF
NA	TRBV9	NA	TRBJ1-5	TGTGCCAGCAGCCCTCGGCAGGCCGGACAGCCCCAGCATTTT	CASSPRQAGQPQHF
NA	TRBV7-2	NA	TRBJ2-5	TGTGCCAGCAGTCGCGGCGAGGGGGGAGGCCAAGAGACCCAGTACTTC	CASSRGEGGGQETQYF
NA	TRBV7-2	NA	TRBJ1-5	TGTGCCAGCAGCTTAAGCCCCAAAGGCGCGGGGCCAAGCAATCAGCCCCAGCATTTT	CASSLSPKGAGPSNQPQHF
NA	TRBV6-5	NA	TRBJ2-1	TGTGCCAGCAGGGGATCGTGGGAAAATGAGCAGTTCTTC	CASRGSWENEQFF
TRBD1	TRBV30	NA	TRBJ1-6	TGTGCCTGGGAACAGGGGTGGGATTCACCCCTCCACTTT	CAWEQGWDSPLHF
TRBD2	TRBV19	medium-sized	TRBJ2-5	TGTGCCAGTAGTGCAGAGCGGGAGCCAGTGGAGACCCAGTACTTC	CASSAEREPVETQYF
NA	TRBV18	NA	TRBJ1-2	TGTGCCAGCTCACCCAGGGATAACTATGGCTACACCTTC	CASSPRDNYGYTF
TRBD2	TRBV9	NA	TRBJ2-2	TGTGCCAGCAGCCAGGGCGGGGGAAACACCGGGGAGCTGTTTTTT	CASSQGGGNTGELFF